What follows describes a single T cell receptor (beta chain). There is no known antigen for this receptor. Per-base quality was not reported, and no clone a single base away is much larger than it. The data originate from a study of blood T cells in healthy people across ages (dated by TCRdb to between 2014 and 2016). For the wider study: Template switching captured roughly one uniquely barcoded TCR beta cDNA molecule per two T cells in model experiments. Using deep sequencing normalized with unique cDNA molecular identifiers, the study measured how TCR beta repertoire diversity changes with age. Donors were grouped into four age groups: young (average about 15 years), middle-aged (39), aged (approximately 58) and long-lived (over 80). Using the same blood draw, the study looked at two additional independent replicas of 1 million unique cDNA reads for two donors, one aged 18 to 30 and the other aged 80 or older. To avoid experimental bias, donors of different ages were distributed randomly across sequencing lanes. Study-wide conclusions, independent of this receptor: Observed TCR beta diversity per million T cells fell roughly linearly with age, and a significant reduction was already apparent by age about 43. The long-lived group showed more naive CD4+ T cells, fewer expanded clones and increased TCR diversity than the aged group, suggesting age selection. Because donor CMV infection status was unknown, age-related changes in expanded clonotypes were potentially confounded. Estimates of total diversity from one million sequenced T cells were regarded as lower bounds and underestimates. There was a strong correlation between observed TCR beta diversity and the percentage of naive T cells measured by flow cytometry. Bulk unsorted PBMC profiling prevented conclusive comparison of naive and antigen-experienced compartments.

Systemically healthy Caucasian individuals from Russia, 35 to 40 in total and aged roughly 6 to 90 years, were included as donors. Each donor gave 8 to 10 milliliters of peripheral blood, collected into EDTA-treated Vacutainer tubes. PBMCs were isolated by Ficoll-Paque density-gradient centrifugation, with at least 6.5 million obtained per sample. Total RNA, at least 6 micrograms per sample, was extracted from PBMCs with Trizol reagent. For every donor, flow cytometry on a PBMC aliquot measured the percentage of naive CD45RAhigh/CD27high T cells. Between the V and J ends, shortened by 0 bases and 0 bases respectively, the junction contains 12 bases. CDR1 DFQATT and CDR2 SNEGSKA were looked up in the germline V gene (reference sequence). The CDR3, cysteine through phenylalanine, is 15 amino acids long. Kept here is only the CDR3 DNA, which spans 45 bases and is read in frame from base 1. The protocol used for the library was 5' RACE. Instrument on record: Illumina HiSeq 2500. A second PCR of about 7 to 12 cycles was run with a J-beta primer mix and a sample-barcoded 5' primer. A template-switch 5' adaptor carrying 12 random nucleotides introduced a unique molecular identifier onto each TCR beta cDNA molecule. At least 2.5 million CDR3-containing paired-end reads were obtained from each sample. All of the RNA was converted into first-strand cDNA using the Mint cDNA synthesis kit, with a TRBC-specific oligonucleotide serving as the primer. After uracil-DNA glycosylase treatment, a first 18-cycle PCR used universal primers M1SS and BC2_uni_R on all cDNA. The original methods were these. Each sample was normalized by randomly selecting 1 million high-quality reads, each carrying a distinct molecular identifier. Instead of being binned into consensus sequences, reads that shared molecular identifiers were thrown out. MiTCR, set to a Q25 quality threshold and the strictest error-elimination algorithm, was used for CDR3 identification, clonotype clustering and error correction. A nonparametric unseen species model with Euler transformation was used to estimate a lower bound on total TCR beta diversity. The public reads were reanalyzed by TCRdb: fastp trimming at Q25, MiXCR alignment, in-frame beta chains only. Every CDR3 protein is listed once, alongside the most common genes and DNA of its rows. TCRdb, rather than the study authors, made the V and J calls. The sample table lists about 1.6 million distinct CDR3 sequences, about 31% of them with a count of one. Roughly 12% of the sample is taken by the ten largest.

The sequence links TRBV20-1 to TRBJ2-7; the D gene remains uncertain. The specimen was blood. This TCR came from a woman younger than 45 in good health. In nucleotide form, the sequence is TGCAGTGCTAGAGATCATCGGCAGAGCTCCTACGAGCAGTACTTC. This sequence encodes CSARDHRQSSYEQYF.